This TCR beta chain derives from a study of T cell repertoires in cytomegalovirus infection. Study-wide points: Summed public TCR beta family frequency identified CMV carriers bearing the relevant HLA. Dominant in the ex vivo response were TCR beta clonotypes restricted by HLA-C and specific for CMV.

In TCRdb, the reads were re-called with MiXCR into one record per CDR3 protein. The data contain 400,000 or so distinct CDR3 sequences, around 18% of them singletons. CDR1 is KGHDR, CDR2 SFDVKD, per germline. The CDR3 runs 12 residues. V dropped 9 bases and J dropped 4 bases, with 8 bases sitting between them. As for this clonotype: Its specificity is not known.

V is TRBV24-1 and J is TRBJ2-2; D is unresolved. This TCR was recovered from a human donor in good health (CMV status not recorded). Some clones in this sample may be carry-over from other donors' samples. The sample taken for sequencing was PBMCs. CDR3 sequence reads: CATETATGELFF. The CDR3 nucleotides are TGTGCCACCGAAACTGCCACCGGGGAGCTGTTTTTT.